A single sample gave rise to the 10 T cell receptor beta chains below, sequenced in a study of T cell changes during pregnancy in multiple sclerosis. Profiling relied on immunoSEQ multiplex PCR, and the TCRdb table lists in-frame clones only, not all of them. Among 95,000 to 110,000 clones listed, about 90% were seen once. The source was peripheral blood, collected in the third trimester of pregnancy. The receptor set was obtained from a female donor in good health, enrolled as a control in a pregnancy study.

The chain joins TRBV7-9 to TRBJ1-5, with 7 bases fitting TRBD1. Germline-derived CDR1 and CDR2 are SEHNR and FQNEAQ (reference sequence). There are 15 residues in the CDR3. J was trimmed by 5 bases and V by 5 bases; bases with no gene match: 9. This CDR3 reads CASSPPGQRDQPQHF. The CDR3 DNA reads as TGTGCCAGCAGCCCCCCGGGACAGAGGGATCAGCCCCAGCATTTT.

The chain carries TRBV5-6 and TRBJ2-5, with a tentative D call TRBD2 (7 bases). CDR3 size: 17 residues. V was cut by 4 bases and J by 1 base, with 20 bases left in between. Germline CDR1 reads SGHDT; CDR2 reads YYEEEE. The CDR3 region has the DNA TGTGCCAGCAGCCCGATGGGGCAGGGGAGGGTCCAAGAGACCCAGTACTTC. Amino acids: CASSPMGQGRVQETQYF.

Many counts were recorded for this clone. The V gene is TRBV14, the J gene TRBJ1-2, with TRBD1 identical over 9 bases. V shed 6 bases and J 7 bases; nucleotides not matched to a gene: 21. CDR1 and CDR2 (germline): SGHDN, FVKESK. The CDR3 runs 18 residues. The CDR3 bases are TGTGCCAGCAGTCTTCTCGACAGGGGGGTTAGGGGCATCCGTGGCTACACCTTC. The encoded protein is CASSLLDRGVRGIRGYTF.

V is TRBV4-3 and J is TRBJ1-4; weak D call: TRBD1 (5 bases). CDR3 length: 17 residues. The germline V gene encodes CDR1 LGHNA and CDR2 YSLEER. The V end was cut by 0 bases, the J end by 1 base, with 12 bases between. Here the CDR3 DNA reads TGCGCCAGCAGCCAAGATCTTAGGCAGGGAACTAATGAAAAACTGTTTTTT. It is translated as CASSQDLRQGTNEKLFF.

The chain joins TRBV23-1 to TRBJ1-6, with 7 bases matching TRBD1. TRBV23-1 is placed among ORFs of uncertain function. Trimming cost V 4 bases and J 7 bases; bases outside gene matches: 10. The CDR3 sequence is 16 residues long. CDR3 sequence: CASSLYGRDSNSPLHF. CDR3 bases: TGCGCCAGCAGTCTATATGGTCGGGACAGCAATTCACCCCTCCACTTT.

This clone appeared once. CDR3 in DNA: TGTGCCAGCAGCTTGGGGGGGGAGGGGACCCAGTACTTC. Residues: CASSLGGEGTQYF. V gene TRBV5-4 combines with J gene TRBJ2-5, with TRBD2 matching 7 bases. The CDR3 has 13 residues. V gave up 0 bases and J gave up 7 bases; unmatched junction bases: 3. Germline CDR1 SGHNT, CDR2 YYREEE (reference sequence).

This clone was observed a single time. The CDR3 DNA reads as TGTGCCAGCTCCCTACAGCAAGGGGGAAACACAGATACGCAGTATTTT. Translating gives CASSLQQGGNTDTQYF. This rearrangement joins TRBV18 to TRBJ2-3; D might be TRBD1 (6 bases). The CDR3 extends over 16 amino acids. The germline gives CDR1 KGHSH, CDR2 LQKENI. V was trimmed by 6 bases and J by 2 bases, leaving 18 bases between them.

The rearrangement uses TRBV7-9 and TRBJ2-7; unclear D gene. This CDR3 region has 13 residues. Per germline, CDR1 SEHNR and CDR2 FQNEAQ (reference sequence). V lost 1 base and J 6 bases, leaving 10 bases between the germline ends. The CDR3 sequence: CASSLDPSPEQYF. The CDR3 coding sequence is TGTGCCAGCAGCTTAGATCCTAGTCCCGAGCAGTACTTC.

This clone was recorded once. The chain joins TRBV19 to TRBJ1-1, with D hard to call. The CDR3 covers 15 residues. Per germline, CDR1 LNHDA and CDR2 SQIVND (reference sequence). Trimming cost V 4 bases and J 6 bases, with 18 bases left between them. CDR3: CASSTPTSRSAEAFF. The CDR3 nucleotides read TGTGCCAGTAGTACCCCCACTTCGAGAAGCGCTGAAGCTTTCTTT.

J is TRBJ2-3 and V is TRBV5-8; 7 bases are a match to TRBD1. The CDR3 totals 17 residues. Trimming at V came to 0 bases and at J to 1 base, leaving 8 bases not matched to a gene. Germline CDR1 reads SGHTS; CDR2 reads YDEGEE. CDR3 sequence reads: CASSLGQGRLGTDTQYF. As DNA, the CDR3 is TGTGCCAGCAGCTTGGGACAGGGACGCCTCGGCACAGATACGCAGTATTTT.